This T cell receptor beta chain was captured in a study of cytomegalovirus exposure and HLA in healthy donors. Points from the study as a whole: Most CMV-associated TCR beta chains appeared HLA-restricted in a later analysis.

The CDR3 loop spans 17 amino acids. The ends were cut back, 0 bases at V and 3 bases at J, with 15 bases in the middle. CDR1 is MGHRA, CDR2 YSYEKL, per germline. Comments on this clone: No antigen is known for it.

PCR was performed using 60 Vbeta and 13 Jbeta primers. Profiled with immunoSEQ multiplex PCR; TCRdb holds only in-frame clones, not every one. The sample contains 120,000 or so clones, 75% of which appear only once. This chain connects TRBV4-1 to TRBJ2-4, with D tentatively TRBD2 (5 bases). This TCR was sampled from a woman aged 40 to 55 in good health and CMV-seropositive. Sequenced sample: PBMCs. The CDR3 region is CASSQERALILKNIQYF. The CDR3, as DNA: TGCGCCAGCAGCCAAGAGCGGGCACTAATCCTCAAAAACATTCAGTACTTC.